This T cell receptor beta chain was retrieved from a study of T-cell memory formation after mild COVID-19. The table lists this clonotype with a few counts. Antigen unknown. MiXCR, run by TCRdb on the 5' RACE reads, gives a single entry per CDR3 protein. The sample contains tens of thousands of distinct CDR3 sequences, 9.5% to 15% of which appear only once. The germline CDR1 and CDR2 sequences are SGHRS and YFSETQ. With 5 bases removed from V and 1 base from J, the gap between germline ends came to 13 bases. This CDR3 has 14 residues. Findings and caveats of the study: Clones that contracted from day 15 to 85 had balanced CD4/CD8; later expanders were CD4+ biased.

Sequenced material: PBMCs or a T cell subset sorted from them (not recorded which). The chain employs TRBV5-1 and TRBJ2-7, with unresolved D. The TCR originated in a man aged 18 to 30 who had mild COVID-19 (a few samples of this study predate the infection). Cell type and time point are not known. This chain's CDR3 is CASSHRSESYEQYF. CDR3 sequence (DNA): TGCGCCAGCAGTCACCGTTCGGAATCCTACGAGCAGTACTTC.